The clone carrying this T cell receptor beta chain was counted ten times or more. Germline V lookup: CDR1 MNHNS, CDR2 SASEGT. The CDR3 totals 16 residues. Trimming cost V 5 bases and J 2 bases, with 19 bases left between them. This entry belongs to a study of regulatory T cells in long-lasting Graves disease. Arm-PCR with iRepertoire HTBI primers amplified the CDR3 regions for these TCR beta libraries. Per the authors' pipeline: The samples yielded roughly 60 TRBV and some 15 TRBJ segments. TCRdb called the multiplex PCR reads again in MiXCR, with one record for every CDR3 protein. Clone size and V and J calls follow TCRdb, not the original study. The sample has about 440,000 distinct CDR3 sequences; about 17% are singletons. The time point: newly diagnosed GD, antithyroid drugs for less than 3 months. Preparation of the TCR library used RNA extracted from PBMCs. These data were likewise used in another study, on T cells in Graves' hyperthyroidism and ophthalmopathy. This second report adds: Ophthalmopathy was model-predicted a median approximately 6.4 months pre-onset.

The specimen was peripheral blood mononuclear cells (PBMCs), collected at new diagnosis, from a patient treated with antithyroid drugs. The rearrangement joins TRBV6-1 to TRBJ2-7; D possibly corresponds to TRBD1 (5 bases). This clonotype was obtained from a woman aged 25 to 39 with Graves disease. The CDR3 loop is CASSHPQGVGTYEQYF. CDR3 nucleotide sequence: TGTGCCAGCAGTCATCCCCAGGGTGTCGGAACCTACGAGCAGTACTTC.